This TCR beta chain was obtained from a study of cytomegalovirus exposure and HLA in healthy donors. Whole-study context: An analysis done earlier identified about 120 million unique TCR beta sequences from approximately 180 million T cells.

V was pared by 6 bases and J by 4 bases, with 15 bases between. In germline, CDR1 is MNHNY, CDR2 SVGAGI (reference sequence). This CDR3 spans 14 amino acids. Concerning this clone itself: Its antigen remains unidentified.

The PCR was carried out with 60 Vbeta primers and 13 Jbeta primers. TCRdb's copy holds only in-frame clones and misses some; the assay was immunoSEQ multiplex PCR. This sample yields about 98,000 clones, of which 60% to 85% are seen a single time; around 17% belongs to the top ten. Study-wide points: An analysis done earlier found most TCR beta V segments productive about 87% or about 30% of the time. In a later analysis, CMV-associated beta chains were mostly HLA-associated, it appeared. One cluster of highly shared sequence variants probably arose as a sequencing artifact.

Sequencing was done on a sample of PBMCs. The TCR was taken from a man in his sixties in good health and CMV-seropositive. The chain employs TRBV6-6 and TRBJ2-5; D is possibly TRBD1 (5 bases). CDR3 in DNA: TGTGCCAGCAGCCTCCCAGGGCAAGCAGAGACCCAGTACTTC. It codes for CASSLPGQAETQYF.